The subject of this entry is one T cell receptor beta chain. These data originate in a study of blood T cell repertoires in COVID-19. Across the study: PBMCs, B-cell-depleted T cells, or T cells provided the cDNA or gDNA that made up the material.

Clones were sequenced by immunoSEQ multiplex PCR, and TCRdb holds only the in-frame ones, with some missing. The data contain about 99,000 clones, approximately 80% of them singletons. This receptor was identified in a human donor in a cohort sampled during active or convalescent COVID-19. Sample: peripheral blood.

CDR3 DNA: TGTGCCAGCAGACTCGACAAGGTGGGTAGCACAGATACGCAGTATTTT. Protein: CASRLDKVGSTDTQYF. The gene calls are TRBV11-3 and TRBJ2-3; no clear D. Germline values: CDR1 SGHNT, CDR2 YENEEA. Trimming shortened V by 6 bases and J by 0 bases, and 16 bases separated the two germline ends. This CDR3 has 16 amino acids.